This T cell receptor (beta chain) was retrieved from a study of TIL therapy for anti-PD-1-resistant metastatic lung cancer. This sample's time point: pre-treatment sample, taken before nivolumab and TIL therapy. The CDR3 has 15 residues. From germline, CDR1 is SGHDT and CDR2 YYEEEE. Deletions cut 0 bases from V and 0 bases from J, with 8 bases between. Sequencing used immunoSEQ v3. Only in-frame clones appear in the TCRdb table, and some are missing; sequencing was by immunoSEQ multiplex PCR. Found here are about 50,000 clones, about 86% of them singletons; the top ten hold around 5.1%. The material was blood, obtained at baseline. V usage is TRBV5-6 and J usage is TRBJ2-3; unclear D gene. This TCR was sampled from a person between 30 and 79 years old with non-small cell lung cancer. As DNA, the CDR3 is TGTGCCAGCAGCTTGGTGCCGGCCAGCACAGATACGCAGTATTTT. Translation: CASSLVPASTDTQYF.